Sequencing of this T cell receptor (beta chain) was carried out in a study of blood T cell repertoires in COVID-19. Here immunoSEQ multiplex PCR was the method, and the copy in TCRdb shows in-frame clones only, minus some. The sample contains more than 60,000 clones, roughly 85% of which appear only once. The CDR3 is 15 residues long. V was clipped by 4 bases and J by 5 bases; unmatched bases: 5. CDR1 is KGHDR and CDR2 is SFDVKD in the germline V gene. The receptor was isolated from a human donor in a cohort sampled during active COVID-19. The chain is built from TRBV24-1 and TRBJ2-5; 11 nucleotides match TRBD1. The sequencing input was peripheral blood. The CDR3, as DNA: TGTGCCACCAGTGACCCGGGACAGGGGGGGGAGACCCAGTACTTC. This gives the protein CATSDPGQGGETQYF.